This note documents a single TCR beta chain sequence. Germline CDR1 is MDHEN and CDR2 is SYDVKM. V lost 3 bases to trimming and J lost 0 bases, with 5 bases between them. This CDR3 region has 13 residues. The data are from a study of patients and donors after allogeneic stem cell transplantation. A single record per CDR3 protein comes from TCRdb applying MiXCR to the RT-PCR reads. The table has over 150,000 distinct CDR3 sequences, 30% seen once. V usage is TRBV28 and J usage is TRBJ1-1, with unresolved D. The sequenced sample consisted of blood, either unsorted or a sorted T cell fraction (not recorded which). The TCR comes from a human donor who was either an allogeneic HSCT recipient or a stem cell or donor lymphocyte infusion donor (not recorded which). It is not recorded whose cells these are; they may come from a transplant donor. CDR3 nucleotides: TGTGCCAGCAGTTTCGCGGTGAACACTGAAGCTTTCTTT. It is translated as CASSFAVNTEAFF.